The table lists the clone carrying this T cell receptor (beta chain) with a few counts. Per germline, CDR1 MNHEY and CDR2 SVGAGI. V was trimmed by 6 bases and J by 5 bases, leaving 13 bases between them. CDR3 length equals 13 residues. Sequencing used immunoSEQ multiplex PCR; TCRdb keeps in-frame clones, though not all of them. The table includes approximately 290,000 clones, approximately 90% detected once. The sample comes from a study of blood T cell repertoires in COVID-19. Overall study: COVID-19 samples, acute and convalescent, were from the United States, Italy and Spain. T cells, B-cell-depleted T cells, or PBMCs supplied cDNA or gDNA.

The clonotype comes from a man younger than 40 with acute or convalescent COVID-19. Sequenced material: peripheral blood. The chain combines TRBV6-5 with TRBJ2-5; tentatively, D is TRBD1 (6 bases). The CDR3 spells CASSLTGVETQYF. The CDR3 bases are TGTGCCAGCAGCCTGACAGGAGTGGAGACCCAGTACTTC.